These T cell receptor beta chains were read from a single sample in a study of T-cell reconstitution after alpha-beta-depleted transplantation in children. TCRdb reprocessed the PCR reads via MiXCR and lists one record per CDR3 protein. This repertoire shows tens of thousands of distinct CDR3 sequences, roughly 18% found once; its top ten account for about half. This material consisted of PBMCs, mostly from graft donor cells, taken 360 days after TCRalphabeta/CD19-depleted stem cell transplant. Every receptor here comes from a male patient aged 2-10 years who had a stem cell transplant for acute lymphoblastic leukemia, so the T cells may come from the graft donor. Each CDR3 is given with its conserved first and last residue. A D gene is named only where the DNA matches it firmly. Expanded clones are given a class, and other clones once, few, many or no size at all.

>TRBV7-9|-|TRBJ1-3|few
TGTGCCAGCAGCCCGGACGGAGTCTCTGGAAACACCATATATTTT
CASSPDGVSGNTIYF
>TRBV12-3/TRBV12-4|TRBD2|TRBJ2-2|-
TGTGCCAGCAGTTTAACCGGACTAGCGGGAGACACCGGGGAGCTGTTTTTT
CASSLTGLAGDTGELFF
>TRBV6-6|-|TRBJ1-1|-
TGTGCCAGCAGTTACGGGCAGGGAACTGAAGCTTTCTTT
CASSYGQGTEAFF
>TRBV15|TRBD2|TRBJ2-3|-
TGTGCCACCAGCGGGAGGGCGTTTGGGACAGATACGCAGTATTTT
CATSGRAFGTDTQYF
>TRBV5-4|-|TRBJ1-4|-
TGTGCCAGCAGCCCTGGGCTCACTAATGAAAAACTGTTTTTT
CASSPGLTNEKLFF
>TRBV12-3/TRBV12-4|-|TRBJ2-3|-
TGTGCCAGCCAAAGGTGGCTAGCGAGCACAGATACGCAGTATTTT
CASQRWLASTDTQYF
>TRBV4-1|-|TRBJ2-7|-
TGCGCCAGCAGCCAACGTCAGGATTCCTACGAGCAGTACTTC
CASSQRQDSYEQYF
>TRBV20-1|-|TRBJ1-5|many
TGCAGTGCTAGAGGGCCATATAATCAGCCCCAGCATTTT
CSARGPYNQPQHF
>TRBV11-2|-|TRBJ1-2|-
TGTGCCAGCAGCTTAAGGGGCCTCCGGAACTATGGCTACACCTTC
CASSLRGLRNYGYTF
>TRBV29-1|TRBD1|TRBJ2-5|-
TGCAGCGTTGTGGCTAGGGGGCGAGAGACCCAGTACTTC
CSVVARGRETQYF
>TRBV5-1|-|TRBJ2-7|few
TGCGCCAGCAGCTTGGGCCTAGCGCTATCCTACGAGCAGTACTTC
CASSLGLALSYEQYF
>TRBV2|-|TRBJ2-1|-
TGTGCCAGCAGTGTTCGCAATGAGCAGTTCTTC
CASSVRNEQFF
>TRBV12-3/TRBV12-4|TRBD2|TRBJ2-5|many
TGTGCCAGCAGTTTCAGGACTAGCGCGGGGACGGAGACCCAGTACTTC
CASSFRTSAGTETQYF
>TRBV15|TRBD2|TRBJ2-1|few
TGTGCCACCAGCAGAGGGTACCGGGAGGAGGGGCTCTTC
CATSRGYREEGLF
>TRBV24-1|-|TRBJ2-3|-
TGTGCCATCAGTGATGGACCGGGAGTTGGTAATACGCAGTATTTT
CAISDGPGVGNTQYF
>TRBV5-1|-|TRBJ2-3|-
TGCGCCAGCTCTAGGGGGGAGAAGACAGATACGCAGTATTTT
CASSRGEKTDTQYF
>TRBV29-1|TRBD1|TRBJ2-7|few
TGCAGCGTTGATGGTCGGGACAGGGCCCACGAGCAGTACTTC
CSVDGRDRAHEQYF
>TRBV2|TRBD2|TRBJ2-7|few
TGTGCCAGCAGTGACCTTACTAGCGGGAGTAGGTACGAGCAGTACTTC
CASSDLTSGSRYEQYF
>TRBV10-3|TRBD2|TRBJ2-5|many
TGTGCCATCAGTGAGTCATGGGTGACTAGCGGGAGCCAAGAGACCCAGTACTTC
CAISESWVTSGSQETQYF
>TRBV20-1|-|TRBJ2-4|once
TGCAGTGCTAGAGATCGCTTGCTGAAGGCCAAAAACATTCAGTACTTC
CSARDRLLKAKNIQYF
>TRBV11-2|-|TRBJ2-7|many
TGTGCCAGCAGCTTAGACCGGGGCTCTAAAGACGAGCAGTACTTC
CASSLDRGSKDEQYF
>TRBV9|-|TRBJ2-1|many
TGTGCCAGCAGCGTCAGGTGGGGGAATGAGCAGTTCTTC
CASSVRWGNEQFF
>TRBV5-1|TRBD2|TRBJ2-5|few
TGCGCCAGCAGCTTGCGACTAGCGGGAGGGCCGAGGGAGACCCAGTACTTC
CASSLRLAGGPRETQYF
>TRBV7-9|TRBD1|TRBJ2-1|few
TGTGCCAGCAGCTTAGCTACAGGGGGCAGGTTACGCAATGAGCAGTTCTTC
CASSLATGGRLRNEQFF
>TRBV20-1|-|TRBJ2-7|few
TGCAGTGCTAGAGAGTCCGCGAGCAGCGAGCAGTACTTC
CSARESASSEQYF
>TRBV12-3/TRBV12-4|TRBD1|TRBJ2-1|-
TGTGCCAGCAGTCTCGACAGGGGGCTCTCCTACAATGAGCAGTTCTTC
CASSLDRGLSYNEQFF